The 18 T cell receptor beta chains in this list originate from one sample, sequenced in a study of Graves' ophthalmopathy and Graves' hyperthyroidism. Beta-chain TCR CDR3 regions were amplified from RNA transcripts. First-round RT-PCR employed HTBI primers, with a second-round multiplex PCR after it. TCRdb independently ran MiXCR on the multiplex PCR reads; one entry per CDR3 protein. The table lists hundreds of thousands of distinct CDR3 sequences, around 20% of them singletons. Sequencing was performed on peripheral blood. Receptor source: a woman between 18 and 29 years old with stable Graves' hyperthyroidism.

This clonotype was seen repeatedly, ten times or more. The CDR3, as DNA: TGTGCCAGCAGGCCCCCGGGGGCCGGGGAGCTGTTTTTT. Its translation: CASRPPGAGELFF. The gene calls are TRBV6-1 and TRBJ2-2, with D possibly being TRBD2 (6 bases). V lost 6 bases to trimming and J lost 6 bases, with 11 bases between them. Germline values: CDR1 MNHNS, CDR2 SASEGT. The CDR3 runs 13 residues.

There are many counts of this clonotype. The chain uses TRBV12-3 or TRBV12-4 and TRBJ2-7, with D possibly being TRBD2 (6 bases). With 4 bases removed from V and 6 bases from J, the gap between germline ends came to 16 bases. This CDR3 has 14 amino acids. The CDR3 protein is CASSSGLGSGEQYF. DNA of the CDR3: TGTGCCAGCAGTTCGGGACTTGGGAGTGGCGAGCAGTACTTC.

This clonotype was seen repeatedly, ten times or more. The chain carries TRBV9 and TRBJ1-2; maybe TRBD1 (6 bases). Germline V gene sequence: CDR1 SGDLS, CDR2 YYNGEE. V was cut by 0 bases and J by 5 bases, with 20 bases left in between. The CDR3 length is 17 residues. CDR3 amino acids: CASSVGPSMEGEYGYTF. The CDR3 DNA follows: TGTGCCAGCAGCGTAGGACCTTCTATGGAGGGGGAATATGGCTACACCTTC. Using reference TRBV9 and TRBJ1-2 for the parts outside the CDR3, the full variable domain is DSGVTQTPKHLITATGQRVTLRCSPRSGDLSVYWYQQSLDQGLQFLIQYYNGEERAKGNILERFSAQQFPDLHSELNLSSLELGDSALYFCASSVGPSMEGEYGYTFGSGTRLTVV.

CDR3 region: CASSRTRSYEQYF. CDR3 in DNA: TGTGCCAGCAGCCGGACTCGGTCCTACGAGCAGTACTTC. The chain is built from TRBV6-1 and TRBJ2-7; TRBD2 might be the D (5 bases). Trimming removed 6 bases at V and 1 base at J, with 10 bases between. The CDR3 sequence is 13 residues long. The V gene's germline CDR1 is MNHNS and CDR2 SASEGT.

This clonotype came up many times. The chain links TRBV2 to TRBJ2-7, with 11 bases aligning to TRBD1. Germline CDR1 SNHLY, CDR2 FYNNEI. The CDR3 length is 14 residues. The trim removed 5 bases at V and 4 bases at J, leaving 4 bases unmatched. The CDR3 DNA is TGTGCCAGCAGTAACGGACAGGGGGCTTACGAGCAGTACTTC. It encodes CASSNGQGAYEQYF.

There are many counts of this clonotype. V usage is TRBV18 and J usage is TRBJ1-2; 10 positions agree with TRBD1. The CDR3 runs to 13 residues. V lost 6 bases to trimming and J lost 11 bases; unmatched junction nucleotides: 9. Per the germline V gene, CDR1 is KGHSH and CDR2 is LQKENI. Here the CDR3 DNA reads TGTGCCAGCTCGGCAGGGGACAGGGGCCGATACACCTTC. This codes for CASSAGDRGRYTF.

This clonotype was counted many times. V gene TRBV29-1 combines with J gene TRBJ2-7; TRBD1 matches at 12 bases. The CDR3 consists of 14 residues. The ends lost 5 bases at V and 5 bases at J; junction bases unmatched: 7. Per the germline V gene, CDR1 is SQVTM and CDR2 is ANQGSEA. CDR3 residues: CSVFKGTGGHEQYF. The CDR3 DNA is TGCAGCGTTTTTAAGGGGACAGGGGGCCACGAGCAGTACTTC.

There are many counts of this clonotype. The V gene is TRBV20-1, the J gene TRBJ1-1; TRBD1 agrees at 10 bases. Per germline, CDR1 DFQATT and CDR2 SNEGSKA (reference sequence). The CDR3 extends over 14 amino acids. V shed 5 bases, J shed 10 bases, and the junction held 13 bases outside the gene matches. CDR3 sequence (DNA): TGCAGTGCTCTCGGAAGGGACAGGGGTGGAATAGCTTTCTTT. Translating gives CSALGRDRGGIAFF.

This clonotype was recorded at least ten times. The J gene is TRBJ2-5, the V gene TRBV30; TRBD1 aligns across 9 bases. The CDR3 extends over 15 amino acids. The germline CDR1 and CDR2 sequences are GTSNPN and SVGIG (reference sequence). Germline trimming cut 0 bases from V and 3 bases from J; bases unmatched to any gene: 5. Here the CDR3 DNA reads TGTGCCTGGAGTGTATTCGGGACAGGGAAAGAGACCCAGTACTTC. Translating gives CAWSVFGTGKETQYF.

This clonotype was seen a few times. In nucleotides, the CDR3 is TGTGCCAGCAGACTACTAGGCTACGAGCAGTACTTC. Its protein is CASRLLGYEQYF. The chain has TRBV28 and TRBJ2-7, with D maybe TRBD2 (5 bases). The germline V and J ends were trimmed by 6 bases and 3 bases, with 9 bases remaining between them. Germline V CDR1 and CDR2: MDHEN, SYDVKM. This CDR3 comprises 12 residues.

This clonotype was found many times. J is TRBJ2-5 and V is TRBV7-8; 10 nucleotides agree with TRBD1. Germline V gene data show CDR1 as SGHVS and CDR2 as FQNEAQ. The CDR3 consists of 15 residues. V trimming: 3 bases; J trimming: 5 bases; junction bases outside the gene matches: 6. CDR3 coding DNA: TGTGCCAGCAGCTTCCGGGGGACAGGGGACGAGACCCAGTACTTC. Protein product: CASSFRGTGDETQYF.

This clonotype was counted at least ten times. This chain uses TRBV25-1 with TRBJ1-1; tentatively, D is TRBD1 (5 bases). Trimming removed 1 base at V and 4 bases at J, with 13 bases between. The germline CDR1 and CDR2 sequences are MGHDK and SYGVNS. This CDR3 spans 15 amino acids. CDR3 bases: TGTGCCAGCAGTGAATGGGGGGGTGGCGTCACTGAAGCTTTCTTT. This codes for CASSEWGGGVTEAFF.

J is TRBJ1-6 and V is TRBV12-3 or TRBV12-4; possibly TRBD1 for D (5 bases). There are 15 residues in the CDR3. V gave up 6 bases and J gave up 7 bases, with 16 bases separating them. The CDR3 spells CASSPTWGMNSPLHF. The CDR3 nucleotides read TGTGCCAGCAGCCCGACGTGGGGCATGAATTCACCCCTCCACTTT.

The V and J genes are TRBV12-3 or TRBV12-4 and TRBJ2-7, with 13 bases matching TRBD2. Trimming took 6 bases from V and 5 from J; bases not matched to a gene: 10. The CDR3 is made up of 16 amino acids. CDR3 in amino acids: CASSPRTSGRENEQYF. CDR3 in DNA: TGTGCCAGCAGCCCCCGGACTAGCGGGAGAGAGAACGAGCAGTACTTC.

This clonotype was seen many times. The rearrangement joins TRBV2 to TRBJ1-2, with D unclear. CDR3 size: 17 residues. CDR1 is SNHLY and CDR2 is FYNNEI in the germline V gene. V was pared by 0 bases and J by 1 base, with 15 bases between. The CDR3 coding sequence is TGTGCCAGCAGTGAAGCAAGGGCGGCCGATTTTAACTATGGCTACACCTTC. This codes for CASSEARAADFNYGYTF.

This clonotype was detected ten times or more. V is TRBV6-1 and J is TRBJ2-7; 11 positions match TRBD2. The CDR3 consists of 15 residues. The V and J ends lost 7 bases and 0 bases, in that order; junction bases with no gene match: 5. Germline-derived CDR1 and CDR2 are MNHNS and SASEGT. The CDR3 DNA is TGTGCCAGCACCCAAACTAGCGGGAGCTCCTACGAGCAGTACTTC. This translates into CASTQTSGSSYEQYF.

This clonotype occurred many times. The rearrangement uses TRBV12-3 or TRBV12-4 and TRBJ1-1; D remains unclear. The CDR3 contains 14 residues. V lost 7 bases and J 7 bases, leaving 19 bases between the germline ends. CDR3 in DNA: TGTGCCAGCACCATGAGACGTAATGACCATGAAGCTTTCTTT. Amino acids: CASTMRRNDHEAFF.

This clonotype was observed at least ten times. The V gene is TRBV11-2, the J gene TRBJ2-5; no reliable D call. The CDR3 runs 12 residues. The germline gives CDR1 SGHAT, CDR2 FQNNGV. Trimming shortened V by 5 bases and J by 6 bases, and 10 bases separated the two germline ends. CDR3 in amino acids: CASSLPGQTQYF. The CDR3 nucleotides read TGTGCCAGCAGCCTCCCTGGGCAGACCCAGTACTTC.